Each of the 24 T cell receptor beta chains below was sequenced from the same sample in a study of blood T cell repertoires in COVID-19. TCRdb keeps only in-frame clones here, not all; method: immunoSEQ multiplex PCR. Of 450,000 or so clones listed, approximately 91% are singletons. The sample taken for sequencing was peripheral blood. These receptors were collected from a middle-aged woman with COVID-19, enrolled during active disease.

The chain combines TRBV28 with TRBJ2-7; 7 nucleotides match TRBD2. The CDR3 length is 15 residues. The V gene's germline CDR1 is MDHEN and CDR2 SYDVKM. V was pared by 4 bases and J by 4 bases, with 10 bases of the junction left unmatched. This chain's CDR3 is CASSSLGGGVYEQYF. CDR3 bases: TGTGCCAGCAGTTCCCTTGGCGGGGGAGTTTACGAGCAGTACTTC.

The CDR3 region is CASSPTGHTKETQYF. Written as DNA, the CDR3 is TGTGCCAGCAGCCCTACTGGACATACTAAAGAGACCCAGTACTTC. The chain recombines TRBV9 with TRBJ2-5, with a possible D match to TRBD1 (5 bases). V lost 4 bases and J 3 bases, leaving 16 bases between the germline ends. The CDR3 has 15 residues. The germline gives CDR1 SGDLS, CDR2 YYNGEE.

CDR3 nucleotides: TGTGCCAGCAGCCAAGATTCCTCAGGGAACACTGAAGCTTTCTTT. It codes for CASSQDSSGNTEAFF. This chain links TRBV3-1 (or the pseudogene TRBV3-2) with TRBJ1-1; D is ambiguous. This CDR3 region has 15 residues. Per germline, CDR1 LGHDT and CDR2 YNNKEL (reference sequence). Trimming shortened V by 0 bases and J by 1 base, and 9 bases separated the two germline ends.

DNA for the CDR3: TGTGCCAGCAGCCAGGCGTTTGTGACCAGGTTCGAGACCCAGTACTTC. It is translated as CASSQAFVTRFETQYF. This chain joins TRBV28 and TRBJ2-5, with D hard to call. V lost 6 bases and J lost 5, with 22 bases in between. There are 16 residues in the CDR3. The germline V gene encodes CDR1 MDHEN and CDR2 SYDVKM.

The chain uses TRBV4-1 and TRBJ2-3, with TRBD2 identical over 9 bases. The CDR3 sequence is 15 residues long. The trim removed 2 bases at V and 1 base at J, leaving 1 base unmatched. CDR1 and CDR2 from the germline V gene are MGHRA and YSYEKL. The CDR3 reads CASSQKRGGTDTQYF. The CDR3, as DNA: TGCGCCAGCAGCCAAAAGCGGGGGGGCACAGATACGCAGTATTTT.

This rearrangement joins TRBV11-3 to TRBJ1-6; TRBD1 aligns across 8 bases. Germline V gene lookup returns CDR1 SGHNT and CDR2 YENEEA. Trimming at V came to 6 bases and at J to 10 bases, leaving 5 bases not matched to a gene. CDR3 length: 13 residues. CDR3 residues: CASSMDRASPLHF. Here the CDR3 DNA reads TGTGCCAGCAGTATGGACAGGGCCTCACCCCTCCACTTT.

The V call is TRBV28, the J call TRBJ1-1; no clear D gene. The CDR3 contains 15 residues. V was pared by 9 bases and J by 6 bases, with 23 bases between. The germline V gene has CDR1 MDHEN and CDR2 SYDVKM. CDR3 sequence reads: CASYQPMRSNPEAFF. The CDR3 coding sequence is TGTGCCAGTTACCAACCGATGCGGAGTAATCCTGAAGCTTTCTTT. Full variable domain (rest looked up from reference TRBV28 and TRBJ1-1): DVKVTQSSRYLVKRTGEKVFLECVQDMDHENMFWYRQDPGLGLRLIYFSYDVKMKEKGDIPEGYSVSREKKERFSLILESASTNQTSMYLCASYQPMRSNPEAFFGQGTRLTVV.

The gene calls are TRBV11-3 and TRBJ2-1; weak D call: TRBD2 (6 bases). Looked up from germline, CDR1 is SGHNT and CDR2 is YENEEA. Trimming removed 0 bases at V and 7 bases at J, with 19 bases between. The CDR3 sequence is 17 residues long. The CDR3 protein is CASSLDLGGAVKNEQFF. CDR3 sequence (DNA): TGTGCCAGCAGCTTAGATCTAGGAGGGGCGGTGAAAAATGAGCAGTTCTTC.

The V gene is TRBV5-1, the J gene TRBJ2-3; 7 nucleotides agree with TRBD1. In germline, CDR1 is SGHRS, CDR2 YFSETQ. This CDR3 has 15 residues. V gave up 2 bases and J gave up 4 bases; unmatched junction bases: 7. The CDR3 sequence is CASSFRQGVADTQYF. The CDR3 DNA follows: TGCGCCAGCAGCTTTCGACAGGGAGTAGCAGATACGCAGTATTTT.

This chain uses TRBV9 with TRBJ2-7; TRBD2 aligns across 13 bases. Germline values: CDR1 SGDLS, CDR2 YYNGEE. CDR3 length: 16 residues. Trimming cost V 2 bases and J 3 bases; bases outside gene matches: 5. The chain's CDR3 is CASSVGLAGADYEQYF. The CDR3 DNA follows: TGTGCCAGCAGCGTCGGACTAGCGGGGGCAGACTACGAGCAGTACTTC. The entire variable domain, with the rest obtained from reference TRBV9 and TRBJ2-7, is as follows: DSGVTQTPKHLITATGQRVTLRCSPRSGDLSVYWYQQSLDQGLQFLIQYYNGEERAKGNILERFSAQQFPDLHSELNLSSLELGDSALYFCASSVGLAGADYEQYFGPGTRLTVT.

The CDR3 loop is CAWMKGALNTEAFF. The CDR3 bases are TGTGCCTGGATGAAGGGGGCCCTGAACACTGAAGCTTTCTTT. This sequence joins TRBV30 and TRBJ1-1, with 7 bases fitting TRBD1. V lost 4 bases and J lost 0; bases outside the gene matches: 5. The CDR3 runs 14 residues. Germline V lookup: CDR1 GTSNPN, CDR2 SVGIG (reference sequence).

The rearrangement joins TRBV28 to TRBJ2-1; perhaps TRBD1 as D (6 bases). Trimming stripped 6 bases from V and 0 bases from J, with 12 bases between. CDR1 is MDHEN and CDR2 is SYDVKM in the germline V gene. This CDR3 region has 15 residues. As DNA, the CDR3 is TGTGCCAGCAGGAAACAGGGTGGCTCCTACAATGAGCAGTTCTTC. Translating gives CASRKQGGSYNEQFF. Variable domain in full (rest from reference TRBV28 and TRBJ2-1): DVKVTQSSRYLVKRTGEKVFLECVQDMDHENMFWYRQDPGLGLRLIYFSYDVKMKEKGDIPEGYSVSREKKERFSLILESASTNQTSMYLCASRKQGGSYNEQFFGPGTRLTVL.

The V call is TRBV5-5, the J call TRBJ2-1; D may be TRBD1 (6 bases). This CDR3 is built from 15 residues. Trimming removed 7 bases from V and 1 base from J, with 15 bases in between. In germline, CDR1 is SGHKS, CDR2 YYEKEE (reference sequence). The chain's CDR3 is CASANRTASYNEQFF. DNA of the CDR3: TGTGCCAGCGCTAATAGGACAGCTTCCTACAATGAGCAGTTCTTC.

In its sample, this clone was seen once. This chain connects TRBV7-9 to TRBJ2-7; D remains unclear. This CDR3 is 12 amino acids long. The V gene's germline CDR1 is SEHNR and CDR2 FQNEAQ (reference sequence). V was pared by 5 bases and J by 4 bases, with 9 bases between. The CDR3 protein is CASSTGGYEQYF. CDR3 nucleotide sequence: TGTGCCAGCAGCACGGGTGGGTACGAGCAGTACTTC.

This clone was picked up one time. Additional DNA sequences in this sample encode the identical CDR3. The rearrangement uses TRBV5-1 and TRBJ2-5; 8 bases fit TRBD2. After removal of 0 bases from V and 5 bases from J, the junction contained 3 bases not matched to a gene. Germline V gene sequence: CDR1 SGHRS, CDR2 YFSETQ. This CDR3 is built from 14 residues. CDR3 region: CASSLGGLGETQYF. For the CDR3, the DNA is TGCGCCAGCAGCTTGGGGGGACTAGGGGAGACCCAGTACTTC.

In this sample, this clone turned up many times. The chain is built from TRBV14 and TRBJ2-5; a weak D match, TRBD2 (6 bases). This CDR3 is 15 amino acids long. V was clipped by 0 bases and J by 5 bases, with 13 bases between them. Germline values: CDR1 SGHDN, CDR2 FVKESK. The CDR3 loop reads CASSQDRGRMETQYF. In nucleotides, the CDR3 is TGTGCCAGCAGCCAAGATCGGGGGAGAATGGAGACCCAGTACTTC. The full variable domain, completed using reference TRBV14 and TRBJ2-5, is EAGVTQFPSHSVIEKGQTVTLRCDPISGHDNLYWYRRVMGKEIKFLLHFVKESKQDESGMPNNRFLAERTGGTYSTLKVQPAELEDSGVYFCASSQDRGRMETQYFGPGTRLLVL.

V gene TRBV18 combines with J gene TRBJ2-2; tentative D call: TRBD2 (6 bases). With 6 bases removed from V and 1 base from J, the gap between germline ends came to 12 bases. This CDR3 is built from 15 residues. Germline V gene data show CDR1 as KGHSH and CDR2 as LQKENI. The CDR3 DNA is TGTGCCAGCTCCCATTGGCGGGAGAACACCGGGGAGCTGTTTTTT. Translating gives CASSHWRENTGELFF. Using reference TRBV18 and TRBJ2-2 for the parts outside the CDR3, the full variable domain is NAGVMQNPRHLVRRRGQEARLRCSPMKGHSHVYWYRQLPEEGLKFMVYLQKENIIDESGMPKERFSAEFPKEGPSILRIQQVVRGDSAAYFCASSHWRENTGELFFGEGSRLTVL.

The J gene is TRBJ1-6, the V gene TRBV6-2 or TRBV6-3; weak D call: TRBD1 (6 bases). The CDR3 loop spans 15 amino acids. V lost 2 bases and J 4 bases, leaving 9 bases between the germline ends. Germline V lookup: CDR1 MNHEY, CDR2 SVGEGT. In DNA, the CDR3 is TGTGCCAGCAGTTACCTGAGGGGGTATAATTCACCCCTCCACTTT. This translates into CASSYLRGYNSPLHF.

The chain has TRBV7-9 and TRBJ1-5, with D maybe TRBD1 (5 bases). With 0 bases removed from V and 0 bases from J, the gap between germline ends came to 9 bases. Germline CDR1 is SEHNR and CDR2 is FQNEAQ (reference sequence). This CDR3 has 16 residues. The CDR3 region is CASSLAVTDSNQPQHF. The CDR3 region has the DNA TGTGCCAGCAGCTTAGCCGTGACAGATAGCAATCAGCCCCAGCATTTT.

CDR3 bases: TGTGCCAGCTCAGACAGCTATAATGAAAAACTGTTTTTT. Its protein is CASSDSYNEKLFF. The chain has TRBV27 and TRBJ1-4, with a possible D match to TRBD1 (5 bases). The CDR3 runs to 13 residues. From germline, CDR1 is MNHEY and CDR2 SMNVEV (reference sequence). The ends were cut back, 8 bases at V and 4 bases at J, with 11 bases in the middle.

V is TRBV30 and J is TRBJ1-1, with D tentatively TRBD1 (5 bases). The V gene lost 0 bases and the J gene lost 6 bases, with 11 bases spanning the gap. Germline V lookup: CDR1 GTSNPN, CDR2 SVGIG (reference sequence). The CDR3 has 13 residues. CDR3 sequence (DNA): TGTGCCTGGAGTGTTTCAGGGTCGGCTGAAGCTTTCTTT. Its protein product is CAWSVSGSAEAFF.

The V gene is TRBV30, the J gene TRBJ1-1; D call uncertain. The CDR3 sequence is 16 residues long. Trimming removed 3 bases at V and 5 bases at J, with 22 bases between. The germline V gene has CDR1 GTSNPN and CDR2 SVGIG (reference sequence). CDR3 DNA sequence: TGTGCCTGGAGCGTCCCCATCGGACTGTTCATGACTGAAGCTTTCTTT. As protein: CAWSVPIGLFMTEAFF.

This clone turned up a few times. The CDR3, as DNA: TGTGCCAGTAGTCACCCGGCGGAACCTTGGGAGACCCAGTACTTC. This sequence encodes CASSHPAEPWETQYF. The genes are TRBV19 and TRBJ2-5; D gene unclear. The germline CDR1 and CDR2 sequences are LNHDA and SQIVND (reference sequence). CDR3 length equals 15 residues. V dropped 5 bases and J dropped 5 bases, with 18 bases sitting between them. Based on the CDR3 plus reference TRBV19 and TRBJ2-5, the full variable domain is DGGITQSPKYLFRKEGQNVTLSCEQNLNHDAMYWYRQDPGQGLRLIYYSQIVNDFQKGDIAEGYSVSREKKESFPLTVTSAQKNPTAFYLCASSHPAEPWETQYFGPGTRLLVL.

This chain uses TRBV4-3 with TRBJ1-2; D is perhaps TRBD1 (6 bases). Germline CDR1 LGHNA, CDR2 YSLEER. V lost 0 bases and J 7 bases, leaving 15 bases between the germline ends. The CDR3 runs 15 residues. DNA of the CDR3: TGCGCCAGCAGCCAAGATTCCCAGGGGAAGAGTGGCTACACCTTC. Amino acids: CASSQDSQGKSGYTF.